The 13 T cell receptor beta chains below were found in one sample sequenced in a study of T-cell reconstitution after alpha-beta-depleted transplantation in children. The authors prepared the TCRbeta library with unique molecular identifiers. MiXCR, run by TCRdb on the PCR reads, gives a single entry per CDR3 protein. This table holds 490,000 or so distinct CDR3 sequences, under 15% found once. The sample consisted of PBMCs from the stem cell graft donor, taken from the stem cell graft. The receptor source for this set is a human donor who donated a stem cell graft to a child with combined immunodeficiency.

This clonotype was detected a few times. The V and J genes are TRBV5-1 and TRBJ2-7; 9 bases agree with TRBD2. The germline CDR1 and CDR2 sequences are SGHRS and YFSETQ. V was pared by 1 base and J by 3 bases, with 5 bases of the junction left unmatched. CDR3 length: 15 residues. This CDR3 reads CASSLLAGINYEQYF. CDR3 DNA sequence: TGCGCCAGCAGCTTGCTAGCGGGGATTAACTACGAGCAGTACTTC.

This clonotype has just a few counts. This chain connects TRBV6-6 to TRBJ1-6; the D is unclear. CDR3 length equals 12 residues. Trimming stripped 2 bases from V and 10 bases from J, with 6 bases between. Germline loops: CDR1 MNHNY, CDR2 SVGAGI (reference sequence). This chain's CDR3 is CASSYPQSPLHF. CDR3 sequence (DNA): TGTGCCAGCAGTTACCCCCAATCACCCCTCCACTTT.

This rearrangement joins TRBV10-3 to TRBJ1-1, with 11 bases fitting TRBD1. This CDR3 contains 15 residues. Trimming at V came to 4 bases and at J to 8 bases, leaving 9 bases not matched to a gene. The V gene's germline CDR1 is ENHRY and CDR2 SYGVKD. CDR3 bases: TGTGCCATCAGTGGGACCGGGACAGGGGGTGCCGAAGCTTTCTTT. It codes for CAISGTGTGGAEAFF.

This clonotype showed up many times. The rearrangement joins TRBV6-2 or TRBV6-3 to TRBJ2-1; 14 nucleotides agree with TRBD2. The germline CDR1 and CDR2 sequences are MNHEY and SVGEGT. This CDR3 has 16 residues. The V and J ends lost 0 bases and 9 bases, in that order; junction bases with no gene match: 4. CDR3 sequence (DNA): TGTGCCAGCAGTTACTCGCGTGGACTAGCGGGAGGTGAGCAGTTCTTC. Encoded protein: CASSYSRGLAGGEQFF.

The chain is built from TRBV29-1 and TRBJ2-7, with TRBD1 matching over 7 bases. V gave up 6 bases and J gave up 0 bases; unmatched junction bases: 8. Germline V CDR1 and CDR2: SQVTM, ANQGSEA. The CDR3 length is 14 residues. CDR3 sequence: CSVVDRSLSYEQYF. Here the CDR3 DNA reads TGCAGCGTAGTGGACAGGAGCCTCTCCTACGAGCAGTACTTC.

This clonotype was observed a handful of times. The rearrangement links TRBV7-8 to TRBJ2-5; maybe TRBD2 (6 bases). Germline CDR1 and CDR2: SGHVS and FQNEAQ. The CDR3 spans 13 residues. V was shortened by 6 bases and J by 5 bases, with 13 bases between the two germline ends. The DNA of the CDR3 is TGTGCCAGCAGTAATAATGGGGGGGAGACCCAGTACTTC. Translating gives CASSNNGGETQYF.

This clonotype appeared a few times. This chain joins TRBV9 and TRBJ2-3; D unresolved. The length of the CDR3 is 14 residues. CDR1 is SGDLS, CDR2 YYNGEE, per germline. V lost 0 bases to trimming and J lost 4 bases, with 9 bases between them. The chain's CDR3 is CASSVEGFADTQYF. As DNA, the CDR3 is TGTGCCAGCAGCGTAGAGGGTTTCGCAGATACGCAGTATTTT.

Only a few counts were recorded for this clonotype. Here the CDR3 reads CASRDGRSSYEQYF. CDR3 sequence (DNA): TGCGCCAGCAGGGACGGACGGAGCTCCTACGAGCAGTACTTC. The J gene is TRBJ2-7, the V gene TRBV5-1; no clear D. With 5 bases removed from V and 0 bases from J, the gap between germline ends came to 12 bases. There are 14 residues in the CDR3. CDR1 and CDR2 (germline): SGHRS, YFSETQ.

The chain employs TRBV3-1 and TRBJ1-2; tentative D call: TRBD1 (6 bases). The CDR3 is made up of 15 amino acids. Germline CDR1 and CDR2: LGHDT and YNNKEL (reference sequence). Trimming took off 4 bases at V and 3 bases at J, with 15 bases between the two ends. The DNA for the CDR3 is TGTGCCAGCAGCCCCAACTCGGACAGATACTATGGCTACACCTTC. Amino acids: CASSPNSDRYYGYTF. The variable domain in full, completed from reference TRBV3-1 and TRBJ1-2, reads DTAVSQTPKYLVTQMGNDKSIKCEQNLGHDTMYWYKQDSKKFLKIMFSYNNKELIINETVPNRFSPKSPDKAHLNLHINSLELGDSAVYFCASSPNSDRYYGYTFGSGTRLTVV.

This clonotype was observed a handful of times. The chain is built from TRBV7-2 and TRBJ1-6; 10 nucleotides agree with TRBD1. The CDR3 is 17 residues long. Germline V gene sequence: CDR1 SGHTA, CDR2 FQGNSA. Trimming took 2 bases from V and 8 from J; bases not matched to a gene: 9. The CDR3 reads CASSLSLPGQGHSPLHF. The CDR3, as DNA: TGTGCCAGCAGCTTATCCTTACCGGGACAGGGGCATTCACCCCTCCACTTT. The full variable domain, with the rest looked up from reference TRBV7-2 and TRBJ1-6, is GAGVSQSPSNKVTEKGKDVELRCDPISGHTALYWYRQSLGQGLEFLIYFQGNSAPDKSGLPSDRFSAERTGGSVSTLTIQRTQQEDSAVYLCASSLSLPGQGHSPLHFGNGTRLTVT.

This clonotype was found many times. V is TRBV29-1 and J is TRBJ2-2; D not resolved. The CDR3 sequence is 15 residues long. The germline CDR1 and CDR2 sequences are SQVTM and ANQGSEA. V was clipped by 0 bases and J by 2 bases, with 10 bases between them. The CDR3 spells CSVEEKGINTGELFF. The CDR3 bases are TGCAGCGTTGAAGAGAAGGGAATCAACACCGGGGAGCTGTTTTTT.

This clonotype was found a few times. V is TRBV29-1 and J is TRBJ2-2, with 7 bases that match TRBD1. The germline V gene has CDR1 SQVTM and CDR2 ANQGSEA. V lost 7 bases and J lost 3; bases outside the gene matches: 8. The CDR3 is made up of 14 amino acids. For the CDR3, the DNA is TGCAGCGCGACAGGGACAGCTTACACCGGGGAGCTGTTTTTT. Translation gives CSATGTAYTGELFF.

The chain links TRBV20-1 to TRBJ2-5; D call uncertain. Germline-derived CDR1 and CDR2 are DFQATT and SNEGSKA (reference sequence). Trimming took 3 bases from V and 1 from J, leaving 6 bases between them. This CDR3 spans 12 amino acids. CDR3 DNA: TGCAGTGCTAGTTTAGCCCAAGAGACCCAGTACTTC. This gives the protein CSASLAQETQYF.